Each of the 23 T cell receptor beta chains below was sequenced from the same sample in a study of blood T cell repertoires in COVID-19. The table came from immunoSEQ multiplex PCR; TCRdb's copy has only in-frame clones and leaves some out. Among tens of thousands of clones, 87% were seen once, and the ten largest hold around 5%. Sequencing used peripheral blood. All receptors derive from a man aged 55 to 70 with active COVID-19.

The chain joins TRBV5-4 to TRBJ1-2; a weak D match, TRBD1 (6 bases). The CDR3 contains 13 residues. Per the germline V gene, CDR1 is SGHNT and CDR2 is YYREEE (reference sequence). V was pared by 3 bases and J by 6 bases, with 12 bases between. For the CDR3, the DNA is TGTGCCAGCAGCTCTACAGGGACTAATGGCTACACCTTC. Translating gives CASSSTGTNGYTF.

This chain uses TRBV2 with TRBJ1-3; D gene ambiguous. This CDR3 has 15 amino acids. Germline assignment: CDR1 SNHLY and CDR2 FYNNEI. With 5 bases removed from V and 7 bases from J, the gap between germline ends came to 18 bases. The CDR3 loop is CASSPDRGIRNTIYF. In DNA form, the CDR3 reads TGTGCCAGCAGTCCGGACCGGGGTATAAGGAACACCATATATTTT.

The V gene is TRBV27, the J gene TRBJ2-2; D is perhaps TRBD1 (5 bases). Germline V gene data show CDR1 as MNHEY and CDR2 as SMNVEV (reference sequence). Trimming shortened V by 7 bases and J by 4 bases, and 16 bases separated the two germline ends. CDR3 length: 15 residues. Here the CDR3 reads CASTPVAGRTGELFF. CDR3 nucleotide sequence: TGTGCCAGCACCCCCGTGGCAGGGCGCACCGGGGAGCTGTTTTTT.

This rearrangement joins TRBV14 to TRBJ1-1; D unresolved. This CDR3 comprises 14 residues. CDR1 and CDR2 from the germline V gene are SGHDN and FVKESK. V dropped 1 base and J dropped 4 bases, with 10 bases sitting between them. CDR3 in amino acids: CASSQVSSGTEAFF. The DNA of the CDR3 is TGTGCCAGCAGCCAAGTGTCCTCGGGCACTGAAGCTTTCTTT. Variable domain in full (rest from reference TRBV14 and TRBJ1-1): EAGVTQFPSHSVIEKGQTVTLRCDPISGHDNLYWYRRVMGKEIKFLLHFVKESKQDESGMPNNRFLAERTGGTYSTLKVQPAELEDSGVYFCASSQVSSGTEAFFGQGTRLTVV.

The chain carries TRBV3-1 (or the pseudogene TRBV3-2) and TRBJ1-3, with D uncertain. There are 16 residues in the CDR3. Germline CDR1 is LGHDT and CDR2 is YNNKEL (reference sequence). V was cut by 1 base and J by 4 bases, with 14 bases left in between. CDR3 in amino acids: CASSQGLAGSGNTIYF. Here the CDR3 DNA reads TGTGCCAGCAGCCAAGGATTGGCGGGTTCAGGAAACACCATATATTTT.

The chain has TRBV5-1 and TRBJ2-3; D not resolved. The germline CDR1 and CDR2 sequences are SGHRS and YFSETQ. This CDR3 contains 14 residues. V was clipped by 0 bases and J by 2 bases, with 7 bases between them. CDR3: CASSLDSSTDTQYF. In DNA form, the CDR3 reads TGCGCCAGCAGCTTGGACTCCTCCACAGATACGCAGTATTTT.

The V call is TRBV12-5, the J call TRBJ2-1, with 7 bases matching TRBD1. In germline, CDR1 is LGHNT, CDR2 FRNRAP. The CDR3 covers 15 residues. V dropped 6 bases and J dropped 7; count of bases not matched to a gene: 12. This CDR3 is CASGNRQGGLNEQFF. DNA of the CDR3: TGTGCTAGTGGGAATAGACAGGGTGGGTTAAATGAGCAGTTCTTC.

The chain carries TRBV27 and TRBJ2-7; the match to TRBD2 covers 7 bases. The CDR3 is made up of 14 amino acids. Germline V CDR1 and CDR2: MNHEY, SMNVEV (reference sequence). J lost 2 bases, V lost 9 bases, and 10 bases had no gene match. The CDR3 DNA reads as TGTGCCAGTAGGATCGGCGGGGGACCCTACGAGCAGTACTTC. Protein: CASRIGGGPYEQYF.

The chain uses TRBV7-8 and TRBJ2-2, with D possibly being TRBD2 (5 bases). V was clipped by 1 base and J by 1 base, with 10 bases between them. Germline V gene lookup returns CDR1 SGHVS and CDR2 FQNEAQ. This CDR3 is built from 16 residues. CDR3 in DNA: TGTGCCAGCAGCTTAGTTCCAGCGGTGAACACCGGGGAGCTGTTTTTT. It translates to CASSLVPAVNTGELFF.

The chain joins TRBV5-1 to TRBJ1-2; 7 positions match TRBD1. CDR1 and CDR2 (germline): SGHRS, YFSETQ. The CDR3 totals 13 residues. Unmatched junction bases numbered 4, after V lost 2 bases and J lost 6 bases. The CDR3 nucleotides are TGCGCCAGCAGCTTCGACAGGGACGATGGCTACACCTTC. It codes for CASSFDRDDGYTF.

The rearrangement links TRBV11-3 to TRBJ2-3; TRBD2 matches 11 bases. The length of the CDR3 is 16 residues. The trim removed 5 bases at V and 5 bases at J, leaving 9 bases unmatched. Germline V gene data show CDR1 as SGHNT and CDR2 as YENEEA. The CDR3 is CASSPGLAGGQDTQYF. The CDR3, as DNA: TGTGCCAGCAGCCCCGGGCTAGCGGGGGGTCAAGATACGCAGTATTTT. Filled out from reference TRBV11-3 and TRBJ2-3, the complete variable domain reads EAGVVQSPRYKIIEKKQPVAFWCNPISGHNTLYWYLQNLGQGPELLIRYENEEAVDDSQLPKDRFSAERLKGVDSTLKIQPAELGDSAVYLCASSPGLAGGQDTQYFGPGTRLTVL.

The chain employs TRBV28 and TRBJ2-7, with 8 bases fitting TRBD1. Looked up from germline, CDR1 is MDHEN and CDR2 is SYDVKM. The trim removed 6 bases at V and 5 bases at J, leaving 9 bases unmatched. This CDR3 region has 14 residues. The CDR3 coding sequence is TGTGCCAGCAGAACTGGGCAGGGGGCGGACGAGCAGTACTTC. This encodes CASRTGQGADEQYF. Combining the CDR3 with reference TRBV28 and TRBJ2-7 gives the whole variable domain DVKVTQSSRYLVKRTGEKVFLECVQDMDHENMFWYRQDPGLGLRLIYFSYDVKMKEKGDIPEGYSVSREKKERFSLILESASTNQTSMYLCASRTGQGADEQYFGPGTRLTVT.

The rearrangement joins TRBV4-1 to TRBJ2-5; TRBD1 agrees at 9 bases. V gave up 4 bases and J gave up 5 bases; unmatched junction bases: 8. The germline V gene has CDR1 MGHRA and CDR2 YSYEKL. CDR3 length: 15 amino acids. The CDR3 loop reads CASSPPDRGRETQYF. CDR3 coding DNA: TGCGCCAGCAGCCCGCCGGACAGGGGCCGTGAGACCCAGTACTTC.

The gene calls are TRBV2 and TRBJ1-3, with D possibly being TRBD1 (5 bases). The germline V and J ends were trimmed by 10 bases and 2 bases, with 15 bases remaining between them. The CDR3 runs to 14 residues. Germline V gene data show CDR1 as SNHLY and CDR2 as FYNNEI. The CDR3 coding sequence is TGTGCCATCTCCGACAGTAATGCTGGAAACACCATATATTTT. Protein sequence: CAISDSNAGNTIYF.

This rearrangement joins TRBV6-1 to TRBJ2-5, with a tentative D call TRBD2 (5 bases). The V gene lost 1 base and the J gene lost 7 bases, with 16 bases spanning the gap. Per the germline V gene, CDR1 is MNHNS and CDR2 is SASEGT. This CDR3 contains 15 residues. CDR3 protein: CASSEDIGPGGTQYF. The CDR3 DNA reads as TGTGCCAGCAGTGAAGACATCGGCCCCGGAGGGACCCAGTACTTC.

V usage is TRBV7-3 and J usage is TRBJ2-3; no definite D call. Trimming removed 2 bases from V and 11 bases from J, with 14 bases in between. From germline, CDR1 is SGHTA and CDR2 FQGTGA. There are 13 residues in the CDR3. The CDR3 nucleotides read TGTGCCAGCAGCTTATTGGTGGTCACAGAGCAGTATTTT. Its translation is CASSLLVVTEQYF.

The chain links TRBV7-9 to TRBJ1-2, with 9 nucleotides matching TRBD1. The V gene's germline CDR1 is SEHNR and CDR2 FQNEAQ (reference sequence). The CDR3 length is 15 residues. V was clipped by 5 bases and J by 4 bases; unmatched bases: 8. CDR3 sequence reads: CASSRGQGFGYGYTF. The DNA of the CDR3 is TGTGCCAGCAGCCGGGGACAGGGCTTCGGCTATGGCTACACCTTC. The variable domain in full, with the rest retrieved from reference TRBV7-9 and TRBJ1-2, is DTGVSQNPRHKITKRGQNVTFRCDPISEHNRLYWYRQTLGQGPEFLTYFQNEAQLEKSRLLSDRFSAERPKGSFSTLEIQRTEQGDSAMYLCASSRGQGFGYGYTFGSGTRLTVV.

The gene calls are TRBV5-4 and TRBJ2-7, with 10 bases identical to TRBD1. Germline lookup yields CDR1 SGHNT and CDR2 YYREEE (reference sequence). This CDR3 spans 14 amino acids. V lost 10 bases, J lost 5 bases, and 12 bases stayed unmatched. CDR3 in DNA: TGTGCCGGAGCGACAGGGGGCCATCTTGACGAGCAGTACTTC. Its protein product is CAGATGGHLDEQYF.

The chain uses TRBV2 and TRBJ1-2; perhaps TRBD1 as D (6 bases). The CDR3 runs 13 residues. Germline CDR1 SNHLY, CDR2 FYNNEI. With 6 bases removed from V and 8 bases from J, the gap between germline ends came to 16 bases. The CDR3 reads CASSLTGALGYTF. The CDR3, as DNA: TGTGCCAGCAGCTTGACAGGTGCCCTGGGCTACACCTTC.

The chain has TRBV6-6 and TRBJ2-3; D is possibly TRBD2 (5 bases). The V end was cut by 8 bases, the J end by 11 bases, with 14 bases between. This CDR3 spans 11 amino acids. Per the germline V gene, CDR1 is MNHNY and CDR2 is SVGAGI (reference sequence). CDR3 sequence reads: CASREIGWQYF. The CDR3 DNA is TGTGCCAGCCGGGAAATTGGATGGCAGTATTTT.

CDR3 nucleotide sequence: TGCAGCGCCAAGGGACAGGGGGCAGGTAGCACCGGGGAGCTGTTTTTT. Translating it yields CSAKGQGAGSTGELFF. The chain carries TRBV29-1 and TRBJ2-2; TRBD1 agrees at 12 bases. V trimming: 7 bases; J trimming: 4 bases; junction bases outside the gene matches: 10. Per the germline V gene, CDR1 is SQVTM and CDR2 is ANQGSEA. The CDR3 has 16 residues.

The chain joins TRBV11-3 to TRBJ2-3, with no clear D. Per the germline V gene, CDR1 is SGHNT and CDR2 is YENEEA. V was cut by 5 bases and J by 2 bases, with 5 bases left in between. The CDR3 covers 12 residues. In DNA form, the CDR3 reads TGTGCCAGCAGCCAAAACACAGATACGCAGTATTTT. Its translation is CASSQNTDTQYF.

This clone was seen a few times. The junction departs from germline at one end; a sequencing error may be responsible. V usage is TRBV11-2 and J usage is TRBJ1-5; TRBD1 might be the D (5 bases). Germline CDR1 and CDR2: SGHAT and FQNNGV. The CDR3 length is 12 residues. The CDR3 spells CASSSQGQSQHF. The CDR3 region has the DNA TGTGCCAGCAGTTCCCAGGGTCAGTCCCAGCATTTT. The whole variable domain, remainder taken from reference TRBV11-2 and TRBJ1-5, is EAGVAQSPRYKIIEKRQSVAFWCNPISGHATLYWYQQILGQGPKLLIQFQNNGVVDDSQLPKDRFSAERLKGVDSTLKIQPAKLEDSAVYLCASSSQGQSQHFGDGTRLSIL.